This is a list of T cell receptor beta chains from one sample in a study of OX40 agonist ivuxolimab in advanced cancers. The table came from immunoSEQ multiplex PCR; TCRdb's copy has only in-frame clones and leaves some out. The repertoire holds tens of thousands of clones, approximately 90% seen once, with 0.67% in the top ten. This sample comprised CD4+ or CD8+ T cells sorted from blood, obtained in a trial of the OX40 agonist ivuxolimab. All receptors come from an adult with an advanced solid tumor such as melanoma, head and neck, liver or kidney cancer. Each CDR3 is given with its conserved first and last residue. D genes are given only for firm matches. Some rows mark clone size as missing; the rest say once, few, many or name a class of expanded clone.

TRBD1	TRBV30	TRBJ1-5	.	CAWSATYRGGNQPQHF	TGTGCCTGGAGTGCGACCTACAGGGGTGGCAATCAGCCCCAGCATTTT
TRBD1	TRBV30	TRBJ1-5	.	CATGTGIDQPQHF	TGTGCTACCGGGACAGGAATCGATCAGCCCCAGCATTTT
TRBD1	TRBV9	TRBJ1-4	.	CASSSRTGEGEKLFF	TGTGCCAGCAGTTCCCGGACAGGGGAGGGTGAAAAACTGTTTTTT
TRBD2	TRBV4-1	TRBJ2-1	once	CASSRGLAGVSSYNEQFF	TGCGCCAGCAGCCGAGGACTAGCGGGAGTCAGCTCCTACAATGAGCAGTTCTTC
.	TRBV28	TRBJ1-5	.	CASSLGGHRAQHF	TGTGCCAGCAGCCTGGGGGGGCACAGGGCCCAGCATTTT
.	TRBV20-1	TRBJ2-7	.	CSARDSYEQYF	TGCAGTGCGAGGGACTCCTACGAGCAGTACTTC
.	TRBV15	TRBJ2-3	.	CATSRDRSLGADTQYF	TGTGCCACCAGCAGAGATAGGAGTTTGGGGGCGGATACGCAGTATTTT
TRBD2	TRBV10-3	TRBJ2-7	.	CATWASGSDEQYF	TGTGCCACCTGGGCTAGCGGGAGTGACGAGCAGTACTTC
TRBD2	TRBV5-1	TRBJ2-5	.	CASTSLAGGQETQYF	TGCGCCAGCACCTCACTAGCGGGAGGCCAAGAGACCCAGTACTTC
.	TRBV4-2	TRBJ2-2	.	CASSQDHSISGELFF	TGTGCCAGCAGCCAAGATCACAGTATAAGCGGGGAGCTGTTTTTT
.	TRBV6-1	TRBJ2-2	.	CASSENWVANTGELFF	TGTGCCAGCAGTGAAAATTGGGTAGCGAACACCGGGGAGCTGTTTTTT
.	TRBV19	TRBJ1-3	.	CASSPATPSGNTIYF	TGTGCCAGTAGTCCGGCGACCCCATCTGGAAACACCATATATTTT
TRBD1	TRBV7-2	TRBJ1-2	.	CASSPTAGGHGYTF	TGTGCCAGCAGCCCTACCGCAGGGGGCCATGGCTACACCTTC
TRBD1	TRBV5-6	TRBJ1-1	.	CASSSLSWDRSNTEAFF	TGTGCCAGCAGCTCTCTCTCCTGGGACAGGTCGAACACTGAAGCTTTCTTT
.	TRBV10-1	TRBJ2-1	.	CASSESGSDEQFF	TGCGCCAGCAGTGAGTCCGGAAGCGATGAGCAGTTCTTC
.	TRBV7-7	TRBJ2-3	.	CASSPLTRPEDTQYF	TGTGCTAGCAGCCCCTTGACTCGCCCCGAGGATACGCAGTATTTT
.	TRBV5-5	TRBJ2-7	.	CASSSDRSYEQYF	TGTGCCAGCAGCTCGGACAGATCCTACGAGCAGTACTTC
TRBD2	TRBV28	TRBJ2-1	once	CASSRGLAGESRTKEQFF	TGTGCCAGCAGTCGAGGACTAGCGGGAGAGTCGAGGACAAAGGAGCAGTTCTTC
.	TRBV11-2	TRBJ2-7	.	CASSLRQVSSYEQYF	TGTGCCAGCAGCTTGAGACAGGTGAGCTCCTACGAGCAGTACTTC
TRBD2	TRBV9	TRBJ2-1	once	CASSVAVTSGTYNEQFF	TGTGCCAGCAGCGTAGCAGTGACTAGCGGTACCTACAATGAGCAGTTCTTC
TRBD2	TRBV10-3	TRBJ2-7	.	CAISEGLGTYEQYF	TGTGCCATCAGTGAGGGACTAGGAACCTACGAGCAGTACTTC
TRBD1	TRBV5-1	TRBJ1-1	.	CASSSGQGENTEAFF	TGCGCCAGCAGCTCTGGACAGGGAGAAAACACTGAAGCTTTCTTT
.	TRBV6-4	TRBJ2-7	.	CASSSQEGYEQYF	TGTGCCAGCAGTTCCCAGGAGGGTTACGAGCAGTACTTC
TRBD2	TRBV5-1	TRBJ2-3	.	CASRASGRADTQYF	TGCGCCAGCAGAGCTAGCGGGAGGGCAGATACGCAGTATTTT
TRBD2	TRBV9	TRBJ2-3	.	CASSVTSGRARDTQYF	TGTGCCAGCAGCGTGACTAGCGGGAGGGCCCGGGATACGCAGTATTTT
.	TRBV2	TRBJ1-2	.	CASSEARSSYGYTF	TGTGCCAGCAGTGAAGCGCGATCCAGCTATGGCTACACCTTC
.	TRBV5-1	TRBJ2-1	.	CASSVGGAYNEQFF	TGCGCCAGCAGCGTCGGGGGTGCCTACAATGAGCAGTTCTTC
TRBD2	TRBV10-3	TRBJ2-7	.	CAISAGGGRTYEQYF	TGTGCCATCAGCGCGGGGGGCGGGAGGACCTACGAGCAGTACTTC
TRBD2	TRBV11-2	TRBJ2-2	few	CASSVTGTINTGELFF	TGTGCCAGCAGCGTCACCGGGACTATCAACACCGGGGAGCTGTTTTTT
.	TRBV29-1	TRBJ2-5	few	CSVASGLRGETQYF	TGCAGCGTCGCCTCAGGGTTACGGGGAGAGACCCAGTACTTC
.	TRBV30	TRBJ2-3	.	CAWSARDTQYF	TGTGCCTGGAGCGCCAGGGATACGCAGTATTTT
.	TRBV7-9	TRBJ1-3	few	CASSLDIAGNTIYF	TGTGCCAGCAGCTTAGACATAGCGGGAAACACCATATATTTT
TRBD1	TRBV28	TRBJ1-2	.	CASGLGQGAGYGYTF	TGTGCCAGTGGACTCGGACAGGGGGCCGGCTATGGCTACACCTTC
TRBD1	TRBV28	TRBJ1-6	once	CASRDGQGMDSPLHF	TGTGCCAGCAGGGATGGACAGGGAATGGATTCACCCCTCCACTTT
.	TRBV11-3	TRBJ2-2	.	CASSFVGNTGELFF	TGTGCCAGCAGCTTCGTCGGAAACACCGGGGAGCTGTTTTTT
.	TRBV4-1	TRBJ2-7	medium-sized	CASSPYSGGGRDEQYF	TGCGCCAGCAGCCCGTATTCAGGCGGGGGCCGGGACGAGCAGTACTTC
.	TRBV6-1	TRBJ2-7	.	CASSDPDSNYEQYF	TGTGCCAGCAGTGACCCCGACTCAAACTACGAGCAGTACTTC
TRBD1	TRBV9	TRBJ1-2	.	CASSVEVTGDYGYTF	TGTGCCAGCAGCGTAGAAGTGACAGGGGATTATGGCTACACCTTC
.	TRBV28	TRBJ2-7	once	CASREAGPLAYEQYF	TGTGCCAGCCGTGAGGCAGGACCCCTCGCCTACGAGCAGTACTTC
.	TRBV5-1	TRBJ1-4	.	CASSLEQGNEKLFF	TGCGCCAGCAGCTTGGAACAGGGAAATGAAAAACTGTTTTTT
.	TRBV5-1	TRBJ2-5	.	CASSSSGLRGETQYF	TGCGCCAGCAGCTCCAGCGGCCTAAGGGGGGAGACCCAGTACTTC
.	TRBV18	TRBJ2-7	.	CASSPGPIREQYF	TGTGCCAGCTCACCGGGCCCCATCCGCGAGCAGTACTTC
TRBD2	TRBV6-7	TRBJ2-7	.	CASSYVSGSSGEQYF	TGTGCCAGCAGTTACGTTAGCGGGAGCTCGGGAGAGCAGTACTTC
TRBD1	TRBV5-1	TRBJ2-2	.	CASSWGTGGGTGELFF	TGCGCCAGCAGCTGGGGGACAGGGGGCGGCACCGGGGAGCTGTTTTTT
.	TRBV6-5	TRBJ2-7	.	CASALARGALYEQYF	TGTGCCAGCGCCCTGGCCAGGGGAGCCCTCTACGAGCAGTACTTC